The 13 T cell receptor beta chains listed next were all sequenced from one sample in a study of blood T cell repertoires in COVID-19. Generated by immunoSEQ multiplex PCR, the TCRdb table keeps only in-frame clones and is missing some. The repertoire holds around 67,000 clones, approximately 85% seen once, with 36% in the top ten. Sequenced input: peripheral blood. All receptors come from an older man with acute or convalescent COVID-19.

The gene calls are TRBV19 and TRBJ2-5, with 9 bases aligning to TRBD1. The length of the CDR3 is 14 residues. The V segment lost 5 bases and the J segment 5 bases; nucleotides outside the gene matches: 6. The germline V gene encodes CDR1 LNHDA and CDR2 SQIVND (reference sequence). The CDR3: CASSVQGAGETQYF. The CDR3, as DNA: TGTGCCAGTAGTGTACAGGGGGCGGGTGAGACCCAGTACTTC.

Only a few counts were recorded for this clone. This chain links TRBV6-2 or TRBV6-3 with TRBJ2-7; D is possibly TRBD1 (8 bases). The length of the CDR3 is 14 residues. The germline gives CDR1 MNHEY, CDR2 SVGEGT. V gave up 5 bases and J gave up 5 bases, with 16 bases separating them. CDR3 amino acids: CASSLDRGGNEQYF. The CDR3 DNA is TGTGCCAGCAGTCTCGACAGGGGAGGGAACGAGCAGTACTTC.

This chain joins TRBV7-3 and TRBJ2-2; D perhaps matches TRBD1 (5 bases). Trimming took 8 bases from V and 4 from J, leaving 20 bases between them. CDR1 is SGHTA and CDR2 is FQGTGA in the germline V gene. This CDR3 comprises 16 residues. This CDR3 reads CASSLGAQGRTGELFF. CDR3 bases: TGTGCCAGCTCCCTTGGGGCACAAGGGCGCACCGGGGAGCTGTTTTTT.

The V gene is TRBV25-1, the J gene TRBJ2-7, with D possibly matching TRBD2 (5 bases). V was trimmed by 10 bases and J by 3 bases, leaving 13 bases between them. The CDR3 totals 12 residues. In germline, CDR1 is MGHDK, CDR2 SYGVNS. The CDR3 nucleotides are TGTGCCACGGCTAGCAACGGCTACGAGCAGTACTTC. Translation gives CATASNGYEQYF.

The rearrangement joins TRBV28 to TRBJ2-1; 10 bases are shared with TRBD2. V shed 5 bases, J shed 3 bases, and the junction held 4 bases outside the gene matches. The CDR3 length is 15 residues. Germline-derived CDR1 and CDR2 are MDHEN and SYDVKM. DNA of the CDR3: TGTGCCAGCAGTCCTAGCGGGGGCGGCTACAATGAGCAGTTCTTC. Protein sequence: CASSPSGGGYNEQFF.

V usage is TRBV2 and J usage is TRBJ2-2, with 10 bases that match TRBD2. The V gene's germline CDR1 is SNHLY and CDR2 FYNNEI. CDR3 size: 15 residues. The V segment lost 8 bases and the J segment 7 bases; nucleotides outside the gene matches: 10. In DNA form, the CDR3 reads TGTGCCAGCGATTCAGCGGGGGGGCCAATCGGGGAGCTGTTTTTT. Its translation is CASDSAGGPIGELFF.

The chain combines TRBV4-1 with TRBJ2-1, with TRBD2 matching 7 bases. The germline V gene encodes CDR1 MGHRA and CDR2 YSYEKL. This CDR3 contains 15 residues. V shed 5 bases and J 6 bases; nucleotides not matched to a gene: 10. The CDR3 is CASSLQLAKANEQFF. The CDR3 nucleotides are TGCGCCAGCAGCTTACAACTAGCGAAGGCCAATGAGCAGTTCTTC.

The V call is TRBV9, the J call TRBJ2-1, with 12 bases identical to TRBD1. Trimming at V came to 0 bases and at J to 8 bases, leaving 3 bases not matched to a gene. The length of the CDR3 is 15 residues. Germline lookup yields CDR1 SGDLS and CDR2 YYNGEE. The CDR3 reads CASSVAGTGGDEQFF. In nucleotides, the CDR3 is TGTGCCAGCAGCGTAGCCGGGACAGGGGGCGATGAGCAGTTCTTC.

The chain couples TRBV7-2 to TRBJ2-3; weak D call: TRBD2 (5 bases). This CDR3 region has 14 residues. Germline CDR1 reads SGHTA; CDR2 reads FQGNSA. The V end lost 2 bases, the J end lost 6 bases, and 12 bases lay between the germline ends. This CDR3 is CASSLFSGSDTQYF. CDR3 nucleotide sequence: TGTGCCAGCAGCTTATTTTCGGGGTCGGATACGCAGTATTTT.

This chain uses TRBV6-5 with TRBJ1-5; D may be TRBD1 (5 bases). CDR1 is MNHEY, CDR2 SVGAGI, per germline. CDR3 length equals 13 residues. Deletions cut 2 bases from V and 13 bases from J, with 15 bases between. DNA of the CDR3: TGTGCCAGCAGTTACGGTGCAGGGAGGGAACAGCATTTT. Residues: CASSYGAGREQHF.

This clone has more than one count but fewer than ten. V gene TRBV5-4 combines with J gene TRBJ2-7, with a weak D call TRBD2 (6 bases). Germline V lookup: CDR1 SGHNT, CDR2 YYREEE (reference sequence). The CDR3 sequence is 13 residues long. With 3 bases removed from V and 12 bases from J, the gap between germline ends came to 19 bases. The chain's CDR3 is CASSSIFETRRYF. CDR3 bases: TGTGCCAGCAGCTCCATATTTGAGACTAGGCGGTACTTC.

This sequence joins TRBV3-1 (or the pseudogene TRBV3-2) and TRBJ2-5; a weak D match, TRBD2 (6 bases). V dropped 2 bases and J dropped 7 bases, with 23 bases sitting between them. CDR3 length: 17 residues. Germline CDR1 LGHDT, CDR2 YNNKEL (reference sequence). DNA of the CDR3: TGTGCCAGCAGCCAATTGCCCCGGGGGTCCCCCCTGGGGACCCAGTACTTC. Translated: CASSQLPRGSPLGTQYF.

The V and J genes are TRBV24-1 and TRBJ2-3; D gene ambiguous. From germline, CDR1 is KGHDR and CDR2 SFDVKD. The CDR3 covers 17 residues. The germline V and J ends were trimmed by 1 base and 0 bases, with 13 bases remaining between them. The CDR3: CATSDFSGLPSTDTQYF. The CDR3 bases are TGTGCCACCAGTGATTTCTCGGGTTTACCCAGCACAGATACGCAGTATTTT.